This passage covers 25 T cell receptor beta chains from one sample sequenced in a study of cytomegalovirus exposure and HLA in healthy donors. Vbeta (60) and Jbeta (13) primers were used in the PCR. Repertoires were generated with immunoSEQ multiplex PCR, while TCRdb's copy carries only in-frame clones and drops some. The sample contains 130,000 to 150,000 clones, over 60% of which appear only once. The sequenced material came from PBMCs. The receptors were sampled from a middle-aged man in good health and CMV-seronegative.

V is TRBV7-2 and J is TRBJ2-5; D unresolved. This CDR3 region has 13 residues. The germline V gene has CDR1 SGHTA and CDR2 FQGNSA. V was clipped by 1 base and J by 5 bases, with 8 bases between them. This CDR3 reads CASSLGLGETQYF. DNA for the CDR3: TGTGCCAGCAGCTTAGGACTCGGGGAGACCCAGTACTTC.

The chain has TRBV7-2 and TRBJ1-5; 9 bases match TRBD1. The trim removed 3 bases at V and 5 bases at J, leaving 2 bases unmatched. The CDR3 loop spans 14 amino acids. Germline-derived CDR1 and CDR2 are SGHTA and FQGNSA. CDR3 sequence (DNA): TGTGCCAGCAGCTTCCGGACAGGGGATCAGCCCCAGCATTTT. Amino acid sequence: CASSFRTGDQPQHF.

This clone was found once. This chain joins TRBV9 and TRBJ2-1; 8 nucleotides line up with TRBD1. V lost 3 bases and J lost 8; bases outside the gene matches: 10. Per the germline V gene, CDR1 is SGDLS and CDR2 is YYNGEE. The CDR3 is made up of 15 amino acids. The CDR3 DNA reads as TGTGCCAGCAGCGCCCGGGACAGGCCGATCGATGAGCAGTTCTTC. The encoded protein is CASSARDRPIDEQFF.

V gene TRBV19 combines with J gene TRBJ2-1; TRBD1 is a possible D gene (6 bases). From germline, CDR1 is LNHDA and CDR2 SQIVND (reference sequence). V was clipped by 3 bases and J by 7 bases, with 13 bases between them. This CDR3 is built from 14 residues. CDR3 sequence reads: CASSIQDRVNEQFF. CDR3 sequence (DNA): TGTGCCAGTAGTATTCAGGACAGAGTTAATGAGCAGTTCTTC.

The chain joins TRBV6-1 to TRBJ2-2; maybe TRBD1 (5 bases). The CDR3 is 15 residues long. The V end lost 7 bases, the J end lost 0 bases, and 12 bases lay between the germline ends. Germline V gene data show CDR1 as MNHNS and CDR2 as SASEGT. The CDR3 bases are TGTGCCAGCATCAGGGCGTCCGCGAACACCGGGGAGCTGTTTTTT. Amino acid sequence: CASIRASANTGELFF.

The chain has TRBV5-1 and TRBJ1-1; tentative D call: TRBD1 (6 bases). The germline V gene has CDR1 SGHRS and CDR2 YFSETQ. With 3 bases removed from V and 2 bases from J, the gap between germline ends came to 11 bases. The length of the CDR3 is 14 residues. Here the CDR3 DNA reads TGCGCCAGCAGCTCCGGACAGTACAACACTGAAGCTTTCTTT. The encoded protein is CASSSGQYNTEAFF.

The genes are TRBV27 and TRBJ1-1; 9 bases are shared with TRBD1. The CDR3 spans 16 residues. CDR1 is MNHEY and CDR2 is SMNVEV in the germline V gene (reference sequence). Germline trimming cut 0 bases from V and 1 base from J; bases unmatched to any gene: 3. The CDR3 DNA follows: TGTGCCAGCAGTTTATCGGGGACAGGGACGAACACTGAAGCTTTCTTT. Its protein is CASSLSGTGTNTEAFF.

The sample holds a few counts of this clone. The rearrangement joins TRBV5-1 to TRBJ2-7, with TRBD2 identical over 9 bases. Trimming at V came to 0 bases and at J to 0 bases, leaving 4 bases not matched to a gene. Germline lookup yields CDR1 SGHRS and CDR2 YFSETQ. The CDR3 covers 16 residues. CDR3 nucleotide sequence: TGCGCCAGCAGCTTGGAGGCTAGCGGGGTCTCCTACGAGCAGTACTTC. Encoded protein: CASSLEASGVSYEQYF.

V and J are TRBV6-1 and TRBJ1-5; D is possibly TRBD1 (6 bases). The CDR3 sequence is 15 residues long. Germline CDR1 and CDR2: MNHNS and SASEGT. The V gene lost 4 bases and the J gene lost 3 bases, with 13 bases spanning the gap. CDR3 loop: CASSGRQVFNQPQHF. In nucleotides, the CDR3 is TGTGCCAGCAGTGGGCGACAGGTTTTCAATCAGCCCCAGCATTTT.

The chain uses TRBV9 and TRBJ1-4, with 10 bases that match TRBD1. V gave up 4 bases and J gave up 6 bases; unmatched junction bases: 6. CDR3 length: 15 amino acids. From germline, CDR1 is SGDLS and CDR2 YYNGEE. The DNA for the CDR3 is TGTGCCAGCAGCCTCCAGACAGGGGGCGATGAAAAACTGTTTTTT. Its protein product is CASSLQTGGDEKLFF.

The gene calls are TRBV5-1 and TRBJ2-5; TRBD2 matches at 10 bases. The germline V gene encodes CDR1 SGHRS and CDR2 YFSETQ. This CDR3 region has 17 residues. With 3 bases clipped from V and 3 bases from J, the junction kept 11 bases outside the gene matches. The CDR3 reads CASSSPRLAGRKETQYF. Written as DNA, the CDR3 is TGCGCCAGCAGCTCCCCTCGACTAGCGGGCAGGAAAGAGACCCAGTACTTC.

The chain is built from TRBV28 and TRBJ1-2; D unresolved. Trimming shortened V by 6 bases and J by 0 bases, and 11 bases separated the two germline ends. CDR1 is MDHEN and CDR2 is SYDVKM in the germline V gene. This CDR3 has 14 amino acids. CDR3: CASREPSSNYGYTF. The CDR3 DNA is TGTGCCAGCAGGGAGCCATCTTCTAACTATGGCTACACCTTC.

The table lists this clone with a few counts. The chain has TRBV5-1 and TRBJ2-5; TRBD1 is a possible D gene (5 bases). The CDR3 extends over 16 amino acids. V lost 0 bases, J lost 4 bases, and 16 bases lay in between. Germline V gives CDR1 SGHRS, CDR2 YFSETQ. The CDR3 DNA reads TGCGCCAGCAGCTTGGAGGTCAGGGAATATGGAGAGACCCAGTACTTC. Its protein is CASSLEVREYGETQYF.

This clone was observed a few times. J is TRBJ1-4 and V is TRBV7-9; D call uncertain. The CDR3 extends over 15 amino acids. Germline V lookup: CDR1 SEHNR, CDR2 FQNEAQ (reference sequence). V was pared by 3 bases and J by 0 bases, with 8 bases between. CDR3 loop: CASSFHGTTNEKLFF. The CDR3 DNA follows: TGTGCCAGCAGCTTCCACGGGACAACTAATGAAAAACTGTTTTTT.

The V gene is TRBV2, the J gene TRBJ2-3; 7 nucleotides align to TRBD1. The CDR3 spans 13 residues. In germline, CDR1 is SNHLY, CDR2 FYNNEI. J was trimmed by 5 bases and V by 9 bases; bases with no gene match: 8. The CDR3 is CARGDRVLDTQYF. CDR3 nucleotide sequence: TGTGCCAGGGGAGACAGGGTTCTAGATACGCAGTATTTT.

The V call is TRBV19, the J call TRBJ2-1; 12 bases agree with TRBD2. This CDR3 region has 15 residues. Per germline, CDR1 LNHDA and CDR2 SQIVND (reference sequence). V lost 3 bases to trimming and J lost 8 bases; unmatched junction nucleotides: 5. Here the CDR3 reads CASSMTSGSIDEQFF. In DNA form, the CDR3 reads TGTGCCAGTAGTATGACTAGCGGGAGTATAGATGAGCAGTTCTTC.

This clone was found a few times. The chain employs TRBV27 and TRBJ2-7; TRBD2 matches at 9 bases. With V trimmed by 4 bases and J by 3 bases, 25 bases remained unmatched. The CDR3 runs to 21 residues. CDR1 is MNHEY and CDR2 is SMNVEV in the germline V gene (reference sequence). CDR3 in amino acids: CASSSNGGLAGLESLFYEQYF. CDR3 sequence (DNA): TGTGCCAGCAGTTCCAACGGGGGGCTAGCGGGATTAGAAAGCTTATTCTACGAGCAGTACTTC.

The chain uses TRBV5-1 and TRBJ1-2, with 8 bases fitting TRBD1. This CDR3 spans 15 amino acids. CDR1 and CDR2 from the germline V gene are SGHRS and YFSETQ. The J segment lost 4 bases and the V segment lost 4 bases, leaving 9 bases of the junction unmatched. In DNA, the CDR3 is TGCGCCAGCAGCGCGGGGACAGGCGGTATCTATGGCTACACCTTC. Amino acids: CASSAGTGGIYGYTF.

The rearrangement uses TRBV5-1 and TRBJ2-7; the D is unclear. CDR3 length: 14 amino acids. Trimming removed 5 bases from V and 2 bases from J, with 14 bases in between. Per the germline V gene, CDR1 is SGHRS and CDR2 is YFSETQ. The CDR3 loop is CASSLGWQAYEQYF. The DNA of the CDR3 is TGCGCCAGCAGTCTCGGGTGGCAAGCCTACGAGCAGTACTTC.

Comments on this clone: Compared with germline, one end of the junction differs, possibly owing to a read error. This chain joins TRBV27 and TRBJ1-6, with TRBD1 as a possible D gene (6 bases). Germline loops: CDR1 MNHEY, CDR2 SMNVEV (reference sequence). This CDR3 contains 16 residues. The CDR3 nucleotides read TGTGCCAGCAGTTTGTCCGACAGGCTTTTTTGGTCACCCCTCAACTTT. This encodes CASSLSDRLFWSPLNF.

As for this clone: The sample has other DNA sequences that encode this CDR3 too. V and J are TRBV30 and TRBJ2-3, with D tentatively TRBD1 (5 bases). V was shortened by 2 bases and J by 2 bases, with 8 bases between the two germline ends. The CDR3 covers 13 residues. The germline V gene encodes CDR1 GTSNPN and CDR2 SVGIG (reference sequence). CDR3 DNA: TGTGCCTGGAGTCAGGGTTCCACAGATACGCAGTATTTT. It translates to CAWSQGSTDTQYF.

J is TRBJ2-1 and V is TRBV19; 9 bases agree with TRBD2. This CDR3 is built from 14 residues. V lost 3 bases and J lost 6; bases outside the gene matches: 3. Germline V gives CDR1 LNHDA, CDR2 SQIVND (reference sequence). The CDR3 sequence is CASSIGGGANEQFF. The DNA for the CDR3 is TGTGCCAGTAGTATTGGCGGGGGGGCCAATGAGCAGTTCTTC.

The V call is TRBV15, the J call TRBJ2-1; D possibly corresponds to TRBD1 (5 bases). Germline loops: CDR1 LNHNV, CDR2 YYDKDF (reference sequence). V lost 1 base and J lost 5, with 12 bases in between. The CDR3 has 15 amino acids. The CDR3 DNA reads TGTGCCACCAGCAGAGCCACAGGTGATAACAATGAGCAGTTCTTC. The encoded protein is CATSRATGDNNEQFF.

The V call is TRBV28, the J call TRBJ2-7, with 7 bases matching TRBD2. The V and J ends lost 10 bases and 0 bases, in that order; junction bases with no gene match: 6. Germline CDR1 MDHEN, CDR2 SYDVKM. This CDR3 has 13 residues. DNA of the CDR3: TGTGCCACCCGGGGAGGGAGCTCCTACGAGCAGTACTTC. It encodes CATRGGSSYEQYF.

This rearrangement joins TRBV18 to TRBJ1-2; 11 bases are a match to TRBD1. Germline CDR1 KGHSH, CDR2 LQKENI. V was clipped by 3 bases and J by 3 bases; unmatched bases: 3. There are 15 residues in the CDR3. CDR3 sequence (DNA): TGTGCCAGCTCACCCTCGGGACAGGGGGACTATGGCTACACCTTC. It codes for CASSPSGQGDYGYTF.